This T cell receptor (beta chain) was profiled in a study of molecular identifiers for immune sequencing clone quantification (dated by TCRdb to about 2018). Regarding the complete study: For a replicate experiment, the RNA from either about 20,000 or 100,000 naive CD8 T cells was divided into five aliquots, and four of those aliquots went on to sequencing. The study was a methods study using CD8 T cells to benchmark molecular-identifier clustering-based TCR repertoire sequencing (MIDCIRS) and TCR RNA copy counting. Summary of the overall study and its limitations: In CMV-specific effector cells, over 99% of molecules were held by clones above 20 RNA copies, whereas under 1% of molecules were held by such clones in naive cells. Without barcode sub-clustering, chimeric consensus sequences inflated TCR diversity; chimeras reached as high as 47%. The naive libraries included spiked-in Jurkat TCR RNA (10 copies' worth), and this Jurkat TCR RNA is not part of the donor repertoire. Modeling estimated about three recovered TCR RNA copies per cell, compared with about ten by digital PCR, which implies around 30% capture efficiency. A single cell's worth of spiked-in Jurkat TCR RNA was reported detectable even among under 1.1 million naive CD8 T cells. Identical TCR molecules sharing a barcode could cause highly expanded clone sizes to be underestimated.

The receptor library was made with PCR. Sequenced using an Illumina HiSeq 4000. Bulk TCR libraries were generated as previously described, with the TCR primers listed in Table S5 used. Purification of total RNA was performed with the Qiagen AllPrep DNA/RNA kit. Before any analysis, reads coming from multiple sequencing runs of the same library were combined into one pool. The paper's processing steps were these. Reads were retained only if the reads had an exact TCR constant sequence, and the retained reads were trimmed to 150 nt and grouped according to their 12-nt molecular barcodes. Reads in each barcode group were sub-clustered using a 15% Levenshtein threshold, and a quality-weighted consensus sequence was built for each RNA molecule. Non-functional sequences were removed, as were lower-count sequences one edit away from another. Based on a fit of two negative binomial distributions, barcode sub-clusters having less than 20% of the maximum read count were discarded. Clones were called with MiXCR by TCRdb after fastp trimmed the public reads at Q25, and only in-frame beta chains were retained. Identical CDR3 proteins give one entry, which carries the most common genes and DNA. The V and J calls shown here were made by TCRdb, not taken from the authors' results. This sample holds approximately 54,000 distinct CDR3 sequences; less than 25% were observed only once. Under 2% of the sample lies in the top ten.

V lost 0 bases and J lost 4 bases, and the count of bases not matched to a germline gene is 12. Reading the germline V gene gives CDR1 SGHDN and CDR2 FVKESK. There are 20 amino acids in the CDR3, from cysteine to phenylalanine inclusive. The CDR3 DNA has 60 bases and is translated from base 1. Libraries of naive CD8 T cells were generated from roughly 18,000 to 920,000 sorted cells, with 10%, 30% or 50% of the purified RNA used. On a BD FACSAria II, naive CD8 T cells were FACS-sorted as CD8+CD4-CCR7+CD45RA+ and collected into RLT Plus buffer. Detection sensitivity was tested by spiking Jurkat RNA equal to roughly nine TCR copies' worth into samples containing roughly 17,000-1,100,000 naive CD8 T cells. Enrichment of CD8 T cells was performed with RosetteSep CD8+ T Cell Enrichment Cocktail and Ficoll-Paque, after which ACK red cell lysis was carried out. For this clonotype: This receptor's antigen is unknown. The input lacks base qualities; no much larger clone sits a single base away.

The origin of this receptor is a human donor in good health. Some libraries in this study had Jurkat cell RNA spiked in. The specimen sequenced was naive CD8+ T cells from blood, with Jurkat cell RNA spiked in. Taken with the paper, the label for cell subset or site translates to: FACS-sorted CD8+CD4-CCR7+CD45RA+ naive T cells. The V and J segments used are TRBV14 and TRBJ2-1; TRBD2 aligns with 13 central bases. Read as DNA, the sequence is TGTGCCAGCAGCCAAGAGACCATCGGACTAGCGGGAGTCTCGTACAATGAGCAGTTCTTC. Its product reads: CASSQETIGLAGVSYNEQFF.